The 26 T cell receptor beta chains given below trace back to one sample, sequenced in a study of blood T cell repertoires in COVID-19 (dated by TCRdb to 2018 to 2021). Library preparation was by the immunoSEQ multiplex PCR assay. TCRdb provides this immuneACCESS table in a form limited to in-frame rearrangements. Some clones are lacking; in checked studies, under half of them reflect an unresolved V gene, and why the rest are absent is not known. This sample comprises 200,000 to 300,000 clones, about four fifths of them detected only once. In total, the top ten clones hold more than 8% of the sample. The specimen sequenced was peripheral blood. These receptors were taken from a woman aged 80 or older with acute or convalescent COVID-19.

This clone was seen repeatedly, ten times or more. This chain links TRBV28 with TRBJ1-2; 8 nucleotides line up with TRBD1. Trimming cost V 3 bases and J 8 bases; bases outside gene matches: 8. The CDR3 runs to 14 residues. From germline, CDR1 is MDHEN and CDR2 SYDVKM. CDR3 loop: CASSLDQGAGGYTF. In DNA form, the CDR3 reads TGTGCCAGCAGTTTGGACCAGGGGGCTGGCGGCTACACCTTC.

J is TRBJ1-5 and V is TRBV3-1 (or the pseudogene TRBV3-2); 9 nucleotides line up with TRBD1. Germline lookup yields CDR1 LGHDT and CDR2 YNNKEL (reference sequence). The CDR3 covers 13 residues. With V trimmed by 5 bases and J by 5 bases, 1 base remained unmatched. The CDR3: CASSDRGDQPQHF. DNA of the CDR3: TGTGCCAGCAGCGACAGGGGGGATCAGCCCCAGCATTTT.

The CDR3, as DNA: TGCGCCAGCAGACCGGACAGCAATTCACCCCTCCACTTT. Amino acid sequence: CASRPDSNSPLHF. This chain joins TRBV5-1 and TRBJ1-6, with a tentative D call TRBD1 (6 bases). Trimming took off 5 bases at V and 7 bases at J, with 10 bases between the two ends. This CDR3 spans 13 amino acids. Germline CDR1 reads SGHRS; CDR2 reads YFSETQ. The full variable domain, in which reference TRBV5-1 and TRBJ1-6 provide the parts outside the CDR3, is KAGVTQTPRYLIKTRGQQVTLSCSPISGHRSVSWYQQTPGQGLQFLFEYFSETQRNKGNFPGRFSGRQFSNSRSEMNVSTLELGDSALYLCASRPDSNSPLHFGNGTRLTVT.

The rearrangement joins TRBV4-2 to TRBJ1-4, with a possible D match to TRBD1 (6 bases). The CDR3 totals 17 residues. Trimming took 0 bases from V and 0 from J, leaving 11 bases between them. Germline-derived CDR1 and CDR2 are LGHNA and YNFKEQ. The DNA for the CDR3 is TGTGCCAGCAGCCAAGATCCAGGGGCTGCAACTAATGAAAAACTGTTTTTT. It encodes CASSQDPGAATNEKLFF.

The rearrangement joins TRBV7-3 to TRBJ1-3, with TRBD1 matching over 7 bases. The CDR3 sequence is 16 residues long. The germline V gene has CDR1 SGHTA and CDR2 FQGTGA. V was pared by 2 bases and J by 2 bases, with 6 bases of the junction left unmatched. As DNA, the CDR3 is TGTGCCAGCAGCTTAGGAGGCAGGGGGACTGGAAACACCATATATTTT. Its translation is CASSLGGRGTGNTIYF.

The rearrangement links TRBV28 to TRBJ2-5, with 13 bases matching TRBD2. V lost 3 bases, J lost 4 bases, and 2 bases stayed unmatched. CDR1 MDHEN and CDR2 SYDVKM come from the germline V gene. This CDR3 has 15 amino acids. The CDR3 DNA reads TGTGCCAGCAGTTTGACTAGCGGGGGGCGAGAGACCCAGTACTTC. The encoded protein is CASSLTSGGRETQYF.

As regards this clone: One end of the junction does not line up with germline, which may come from a read error. This chain connects TRBV29-1 to TRBJ2-3, with 7 bases that match TRBD1. Germline V gene data show CDR1 as SQVTM and CDR2 as ANQGSEA. The CDR3 is 15 residues long. The chain's CDR3 is CSVEGDLGGTGTQYF. The CDR3 coding sequence is TGCAGCGTTGAAGGAGACTTAGGGGGCACAGGTACGCAGTATTTT.

This sequence joins TRBV13 and TRBJ1-4; D is ambiguous. The CDR3 has 14 residues. V was pared by 5 bases and J by 4 bases, with 11 bases between. CDR1 is PRHDT, CDR2 FYEKMQ, per germline (reference sequence). This CDR3 reads CASSSQRNNEKLFF. The CDR3 bases are TGTGCCAGCAGCAGTCAGCGTAATAATGAAAAACTGTTTTTT. The complete variable domain, with remaining parts taken from reference TRBV13 and TRBJ1-4, reads AAGVIQSPRHLIKEKRETATLKCYPIPRHDTVYWYQQGPGQDPQFLISFYEKMQSDKGSIPDRFSAQQFSDYHSELNMSSLELGDSALYFCASSSQRNNEKLFFGSGTQLSVL.

The chain has TRBV2 and TRBJ2-2; no clear D gene. CDR1 is SNHLY and CDR2 is FYNNEI in the germline V gene. V lost 6 bases to trimming and J lost 3 bases, with 2 bases between them. This CDR3 is built from 11 residues. CDR3 sequence reads: CASSDTGELFF. CDR3 DNA sequence: TGTGCCAGCAGCGACACCGGGGAGCTGTTTTTT.

This chain joins TRBV19 and TRBJ2-2, with D tentatively TRBD1 (6 bases). The CDR3 has 17 residues. Trimming removed 3 bases at V and 7 bases at J, with 21 bases between. Germline loops: CDR1 LNHDA, CDR2 SQIVND (reference sequence). The DNA of the CDR3 is TGTGCCAGTAGTATCAGGGCTGGACAGTTGGACGGCGGGGAGCTGTTTTTT. Translating it yields CASSIRAGQLDGGELFF.

This clone was seen a single time. The chain has TRBV28 and TRBJ2-5; D perhaps matches TRBD2 (6 bases). The CDR3 consists of 14 residues. Germline V gene lookup returns CDR1 MDHEN and CDR2 SYDVKM. V gave up 4 bases and J gave up 7 bases, with 16 bases separating them. The CDR3 here is CASSSGTPGRTQYF. The CDR3 DNA sequence: TGTGCCAGCAGTTCAGGGACTCCAGGGAGGACCCAGTACTTC.

The chain employs TRBV30 and TRBJ2-2; possibly TRBD1 for D (6 bases). Trimming left V 1 base short and J 3 bases short, with 12 bases between. The CDR3 covers 15 residues. Germline V gene data show CDR1 as GTSNPN and CDR2 as SVGIG (reference sequence). The CDR3 reads CAWSGTDGYTGELFF. The CDR3, as DNA: TGTGCCTGGAGTGGGACAGATGGGTACACCGGGGAGCTGTTTTTT. Together with reference TRBV30 and TRBJ2-2, the CDR3 gives the full variable domain: SQTIHQWPATLVQPVGSPLSLECTVEGTSNPNLYWYRQAAGRGLQLLFYSVGIGQISSEVPQNLSASRPQDRQFILSSKKLLLSDSGFYLCAWSGTDGYTGELFFGEGSRLTVL.

This rearrangement joins TRBV19 to TRBJ1-5; the D is unclear. CDR3 length: 16 amino acids. Germline V gives CDR1 LNHDA, CDR2 SQIVND (reference sequence). Trimming removed 6 bases from V and 7 bases from J, with 22 bases in between. The DNA of the CDR3 is TGTGCCAGTAGGCTACCATCGGCGGGGAGTGACCAGCCCCAGCATTTT. It yields the protein CASRLPSAGSDQPQHF. Looking up the rest from reference TRBV19 and TRBJ1-5 gives the full variable domain: DGGITQSPKYLFRKEGQNVTLSCEQNLNHDAMYWYRQDPGQGLRLIYYSQIVNDFQKGDIAEGYSVSREKKESFPLTVTSAQKNPTAFYLCASRLPSAGSDQPQHFGDGTRLSIL.

This chain connects TRBV6-1 to TRBJ2-2; 10 nucleotides align to TRBD2. V shed 4 bases and J 4 bases; nucleotides not matched to a gene: 9. Germline V lookup: CDR1 MNHNS, CDR2 SASEGT. The CDR3 contains 17 residues. The CDR3 region has the DNA TGTGCCAGCAGTGGTAGTAGCGGGGGGCCCACCACCGGGGAGCTGTTTTTT. The encoded protein is CASSGSSGGPTTGELFF.

J is TRBJ1-5 and V is TRBV19; 8 nucleotides agree with TRBD1. Germline V gene sequence: CDR1 LNHDA, CDR2 SQIVND (reference sequence). CDR3 length: 15 residues. V gave up 2 bases and J gave up 4 bases; unmatched junction bases: 4. The CDR3 nucleotides read TGTGCCAGTAGTATACAGCGGACAGGGAATCAGCCCCAGCATTTT. Translating gives CASSIQRTGNQPQHF.

The chain uses TRBV19 and TRBJ1-5; D is ambiguous. This CDR3 spans 13 amino acids. V was trimmed by 0 bases and J by 6 bases, leaving 6 bases between them. Germline V lookup: CDR1 LNHDA, CDR2 SQIVND (reference sequence). The CDR3 DNA reads as TGTGCCAGTAGTATAGAGAGAGGTCAGCCCCAGCATTTT. It encodes CASSIERGQPQHF.

The V and J genes are TRBV12-3 or TRBV12-4 and TRBJ2-1, with D tentatively TRBD1 (6 bases). This CDR3 has 13 amino acids. Trimming pared 5 bases from V and 4 bases from J, leaving 9 bases between. The CDR3 loop reads CASSRDNYNEQFF. The CDR3 DNA reads TGTGCCAGCAGTCGGGACAATTACAATGAGCAGTTCTTC.

The rearrangement uses TRBV6-1 and TRBJ2-5, with TRBD2 matching 7 bases. CDR3 length: 21 amino acids. Germline assignment: CDR1 MNHNS and CDR2 SASEGT. The junction had 25 bases not matched to a gene; V was cut back by 2 bases and J by 4 bases. The CDR3 region has the DNA TGTGCCAGCAGTGAAAGGGTGTCCCTTGGATGGGGGACGGGAGGTGGAGAGACCCAGTACTTC. Translation: CASSERVSLGWGTGGGETQYF.

The chain couples TRBV29-1 to TRBJ1-3; the D is unclear. Trimming took off 1 base at V and 7 bases at J, with 8 bases between the two ends. Germline V CDR1 and CDR2: SQVTM, ANQGSEA. The CDR3 sequence is 12 residues long. Here the CDR3 DNA reads TGCAGCGTTGAAGCCGGAGGTAACACCATATATTTT. Protein sequence: CSVEAGGNTIYF.

V gene TRBV6-5 combines with J gene TRBJ1-1; 7 bases are a match to TRBD1. The CDR3 is 15 residues long. V trimming: 6 bases; J trimming: 1 base; junction bases outside the gene matches: 8. CDR1 and CDR2 (germline): MNHEY, SVGAGI. CDR3 loop: CASRVIGQENTEAFF. CDR3 in DNA: TGTGCCAGCAGGGTTATCGGACAGGAGAACACTGAAGCTTTCTTT.

This clone was seen a single time. The V call is TRBV5-8, the J call TRBJ2-3, with D maybe TRBD2 (5 bases). Trimming shortened V by 4 bases and J by 2 bases, and 14 bases separated the two germline ends. The CDR3 loop spans 15 amino acids. Germline CDR1 reads SGHTS; CDR2 reads YDEGEE. The CDR3 bases are TGTGCCAGCAGCCCTAGACTGGACTTCACAGATACGCAGTATTTT. This sequence encodes CASSPRLDFTDTQYF.

V usage is TRBV3-1 (or the pseudogene TRBV3-2) and J usage is TRBJ1-4; TRBD1 is a possible D gene (5 bases). Germline assignment: CDR1 LGHDT and CDR2 YNNKEL (reference sequence). This CDR3 contains 15 residues. Between the trimmed V and J ends, which lost 0 bases and 8 bases, there was a span of 13 bases. The CDR3 DNA reads as TGTGCCAGCAGCCAAGAGGCAGGGATTAGGGAAAAACTGTTTTTT. This sequence encodes CASSQEAGIREKLFF.

The rearrangement links TRBV5-6 to TRBJ1-5; D is ambiguous. CDR1 and CDR2 from the germline V gene are SGHDT and YYEEEE. The ends were cut back, 4 bases at V and 2 bases at J, with 10 bases in the middle. The CDR3 length is 14 residues. The CDR3 protein is CASSRRGGNQPQHF. In DNA form, the CDR3 reads TGTGCCAGCAGCCGACGCGGGGGCAATCAGCCCCAGCATTTT.

This chain links TRBV6-6 with TRBJ2-3; D remains unclear. There are 14 residues in the CDR3. From germline, CDR1 is MNHNY and CDR2 SVGAGI (reference sequence). V lost 0 bases and J lost 2, with 6 bases in between. The CDR3 spells CASSYSGTTDTQYF. The CDR3 region has the DNA TGTGCCAGCAGTTACTCGGGCACCACAGATACGCAGTATTTT.

The V gene is TRBV2, the J gene TRBJ1-4; D gene ambiguous. In germline, CDR1 is SNHLY, CDR2 FYNNEI. Between the trimmed V and J ends, which lost 5 bases and 8 bases, there was a span of 15 bases. The CDR3 is 14 residues long. This CDR3 reads CASSRGPREEKLFF. DNA of the CDR3: TGTGCCAGCAGTCGCGGGCCGAGGGAAGAAAAACTGTTTTTT.

The V gene is TRBV27, the J gene TRBJ2-1; D is perhaps TRBD1 (6 bases). Trimming took off 3 bases at V and 9 bases at J, with 12 bases between the two ends. CDR3 length equals 13 residues. Germline lookup yields CDR1 MNHEY and CDR2 SMNVEV (reference sequence). The DNA for the CDR3 is TGTGCCAGCAGTTTGGTTCGAGGGGGTGAGCAGTTCTTC. Translating it yields CASSLVRGGEQFF.